The present entry profiles one T cell receptor beta chain with its context. Germline CDR1 and CDR2: MDHEN and SYDVKM. This CDR3 region has 19 residues. V lost 5 bases to trimming and J lost 1 base; unmatched junction nucleotides: 16. This specimen belongs to a study of blood T cell repertoires in COVID-19. Overall study context: From the United States, Italy and Spain came samples of acute and convalescent COVID-19. Sample material is recorded as cDNA or gDNA derived from T cells, B-cell-depleted T cells, or PBMCs.

Original methodology: For nucleated cells, counts were estimated from reference gene primer amplification. Sequenced by immunoSEQ multiplex PCR; TCRdb stores in-frame clones only, minus some. That table is the source of V, J and clone size, and D and trimming were worked out from the DNA. The repertoire has around 86,000 clones, approximately 84% of them found once; the top ten carry about 11%. The material sequenced was peripheral blood. The receptor was isolated from a human donor in a cohort sampled during active COVID-19. The chain employs TRBV28 and TRBJ2-5; 10 bases agree with TRBD2. CDR3 sequence (DNA): TGTGCCAGCAGTGGCCGCCCCCCCGGAGCGGGAGGGTCCCAAGAGACCCAGTACTTC. Encoded protein: CASSGRPPGAGGSQETQYF.